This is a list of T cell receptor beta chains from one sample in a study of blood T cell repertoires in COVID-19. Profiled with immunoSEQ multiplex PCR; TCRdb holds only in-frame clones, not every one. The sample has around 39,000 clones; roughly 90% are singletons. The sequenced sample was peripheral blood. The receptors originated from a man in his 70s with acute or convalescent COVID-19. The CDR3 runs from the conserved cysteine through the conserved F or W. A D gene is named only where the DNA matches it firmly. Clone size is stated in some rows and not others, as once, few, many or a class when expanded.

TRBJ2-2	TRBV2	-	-	TGTGCCAGCAGTTTGGATACTAGTTTCGCCGGGGAGCTGTTTTTT	CASSLDTSFAGELFF
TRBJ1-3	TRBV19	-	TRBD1	TGTGCCAGTAGTACGGGACAGGGAAAGTCTGGAAACACCATATATTTT	CASSTGQGKSGNTIYF
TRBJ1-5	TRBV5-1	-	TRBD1	TGCGCCAGCAGCCCGGGGTCGGACAGGGGGAATCAGCCCCAGCATTTT	CASSPGSDRGNQPQHF
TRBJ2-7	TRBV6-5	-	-	TGTGCCAGCAGACGCCGAACCGGGACTTTCTACGAGCAGTACTTC	CASRRRTGTFYEQYF
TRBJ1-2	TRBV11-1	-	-	TGTGCCAGCAGCTTCGGGTATGGCTACACCTTC	CASSFGYGYTF
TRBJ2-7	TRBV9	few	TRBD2	TGTGCCAGCAGCGTAGCTAGCGGGAATTCCGAGCAGTACTTC	CASSVASGNSEQYF
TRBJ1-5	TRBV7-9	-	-	TGTGCCAGCAGCCCCAGGGGTAATAGCAATCAGCCCCAGCATTTT	CASSPRGNSNQPQHF
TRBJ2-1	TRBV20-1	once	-	TGCAGCGGGACTTGGGACAATGAGCAGTTCTTC	CSGTWDNEQFF
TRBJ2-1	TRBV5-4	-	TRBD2	TGTGCCAGCAGCTTGGCGGCGGGAGGATCCTACAATGAGCAGTTCTTC	CASSLAAGGSYNEQFF
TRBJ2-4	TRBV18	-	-	TGTGCCAGCTCACCGCCCCGGGACACCCTAGCCAAAAACATTCAGTACTTC	CASSPPRDTLAKNIQYF
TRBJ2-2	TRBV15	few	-	TGTGCCACCAGCAGAGATCATGAGGAAACCGGGGAGCTGTTTTTT	CATSRDHEETGELFF
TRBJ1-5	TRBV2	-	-	TGTGCCAGCAGCCTGGAGCCTCAGCCCCAGCATTTT	CASSLEPQPQHF
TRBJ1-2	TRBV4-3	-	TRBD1	TGCGCCAGCAGCCCGGCCCGACAGGGAGTCTATGGCTACACCTTC	CASSPARQGVYGYTF
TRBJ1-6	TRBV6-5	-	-	TGTGCCAGCACCTTGGGGCAGAATAATAATTCACCCCTCCACTTT	CASTLGQNNNSPLHF
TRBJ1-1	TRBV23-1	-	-	TGCGCCAGCAGTCACCGGGAGCTGAACACTGAAGCTTTCTTT	CASSHRELNTEAFF
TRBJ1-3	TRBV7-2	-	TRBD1	TGTGCCAGCAGCTTAGCGTACAGGGGAGGAAACACCATATATTTT	CASSLAYRGGNTIYF
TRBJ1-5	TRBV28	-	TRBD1	TGTGCCAGCAGCCCCCTAGACAGGGGGCCCAATCAGCCCCAGCATTTT	CASSPLDRGPNQPQHF
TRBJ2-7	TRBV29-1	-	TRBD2	TGCAGCGTAGCTGGGACTAGCGGGAACCCCTACGAGCAGTACTTC	CSVAGTSGNPYEQYF
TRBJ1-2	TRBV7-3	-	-	TGTGCCAGCAGCTTAACGTCGGCAGGCTACTATGGCTACACCTTC	CASSLTSAGYYGYTF
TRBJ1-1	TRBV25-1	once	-	TGTGCCAGCAGTGGTCCGACGGGGGCTTTCTTT	CASSGPTGAFF
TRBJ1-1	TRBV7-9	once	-	TGTGCCAGCAGCTTAGTCGAAATGGGAGTGGAAGCTTTCTTT	CASSLVEMGVEAFF
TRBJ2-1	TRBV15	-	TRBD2	TGTGCCACCAAGGTCAGCGGGGACTCCTACAATGAGCAGTTCTTC	CATKVSGDSYNEQFF
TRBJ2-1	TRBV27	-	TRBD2	TGTGCCAGCTCCCGTTTTCACCTAGCGGGAACGGAGGAGCAGTTCTTC	CASSRFHLAGTEEQFF
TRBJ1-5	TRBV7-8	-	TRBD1	TGTGCCAGCAGCTTCGGGACAGGGCGTCCCCAGCATTTT	CASSFGTGRPQHF
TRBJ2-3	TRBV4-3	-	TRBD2	TGCGCCAGCAGCCAAGATAGGGCGGGGGGCACAGATACGCAGTATTTT	CASSQDRAGGTDTQYF
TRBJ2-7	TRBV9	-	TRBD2	TGTGCCAGCAGCGGAGGGACTAGCGGGTCCCACGAGCAGTACTTC	CASSGGTSGSHEQYF
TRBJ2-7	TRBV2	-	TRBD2	TGTGCCAGCTCCAGGGACTACCAGAACTACGAGCAGTACTTC	CASSRDYQNYEQYF
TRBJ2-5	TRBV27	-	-	TGTGCCAGCTCCTTCGGAACAGACGAAGGTACCCAGTACTTC	CASSFGTDEGTQYF
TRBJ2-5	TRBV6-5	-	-	TGTGCCAGCAGTTACGGGACTCGGGGCCAAGAGACCCAGTACTTC	CASSYGTRGQETQYF
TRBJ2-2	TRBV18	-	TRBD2	TGTGCCAGCTCTGAAACTAGCGGGAGGGCCGCCACCGGGGAGCTGTTTTTT	CASSETSGRAATGELFF
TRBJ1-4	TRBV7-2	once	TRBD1	TGTGCCAGCAGCTTAAAGGCCGGGACAGGGACTGAAAAACTGTTTTTT	CASSLKAGTGTEKLFF
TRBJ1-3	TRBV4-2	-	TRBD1	TGTGCCAGCAGCGTACCAGGGGGGAGAGGAAACACCATATATTTT	CASSVPGGRGNTIYF
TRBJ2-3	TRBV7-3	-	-	TGTGCCAGCAGCGTCAGGGGCACAGATACGCAGTATTTT	CASSVRGTDTQYF
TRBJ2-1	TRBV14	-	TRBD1	TGTGCCAGCAGCCCTCGGACCGGGACAGGATACAATGAGCAGTTCTTC	CASSPRTGTGYNEQFF
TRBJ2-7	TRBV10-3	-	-	TGTGCCATCAGTGAGGGGGCCAACTCCTACGAGCAGTACTTC	CAISEGANSYEQYF
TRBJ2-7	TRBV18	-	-	TGTGCCAGCTCACCACTCAACGAGCAGTACTTC	CASSPLNEQYF
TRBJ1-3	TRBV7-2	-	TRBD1	TGTGCCAGCAGCTGGGACAGGGCGAGCGGAAACACCATATATTTT	CASSWDRASGNTIYF
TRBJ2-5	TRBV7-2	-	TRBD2	TGTGCCAGCAGCTTAGTTGGGGGGGAAGAGACCCAGTACTTC	CASSLVGGEETQYF
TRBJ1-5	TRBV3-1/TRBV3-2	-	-	TGTGCCAGCAGCCCTACGGGATATCAGCCCCAGCATTTT	CASSPTGYQPQHF
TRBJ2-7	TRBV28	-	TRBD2	TGTGCCAGCAGTTCACGAATAGCGGGAAGCTCCTACGAGCAGTACTTC	CASSSRIAGSSYEQYF
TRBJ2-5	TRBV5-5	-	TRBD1	TGTGCCAGCAGTCAACAGGGGGCGACCCAGTACTTC	CASSQQGATQYF
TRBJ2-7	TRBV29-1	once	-	TGCAGCACCCGGGGAACGGAGGGCGAGCAGTACTTC	CSTRGTEGEQYF
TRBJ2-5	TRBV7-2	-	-	TGTGCCAGCAGCCGCACAGGGCTTAATGGAGAGACCCAGTACTTC	CASSRTGLNGETQYF
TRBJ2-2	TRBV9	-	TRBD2	TGTGCCAGCAGCCAGGGACTAGCGGGAGGGGACACCGGGGAGCTGTTTTTT	CASSQGLAGGDTGELFF
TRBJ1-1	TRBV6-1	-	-	TGTGCCAGCAGTGAAACCGGGGTTAGGACTGAAGCTTTCTTT	CASSETGVRTEAFF
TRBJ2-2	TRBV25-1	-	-	TGTGCCAGCACCGGCGTTACTAGGGACGGGGAGCTGTTTTTT	CASTGVTRDGELFF
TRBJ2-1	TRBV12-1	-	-	TGTGCCAGCAACGAGACTAGCGCTAAAGGCAGAGAGCAGTTCTTC	CASNETSAKGREQFF
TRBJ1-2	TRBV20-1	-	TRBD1	TGCAGTGCTAGTCCCGATAGGGGCAGGGGGCAAGTGGGCTACACCTTC	CSASPDRGRGQVGYTF
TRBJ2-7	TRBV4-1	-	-	TGCGCCAGCAGCCCGAGGACTACGAGCTCCTACGAGCAGTACTTC	CASSPRTTSSYEQYF
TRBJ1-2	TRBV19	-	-	TGTGCCAGTGGGGATGACTATCAGGAAGGCTACACCTTC	CASGDDYQEGYTF
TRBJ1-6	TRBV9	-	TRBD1	TGTGCCAGCAGCGCTGGACAGGGTTCCTCACCCCTCCACTTT	CASSAGQGSSPLHF
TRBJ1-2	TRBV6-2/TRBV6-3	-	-	TGTGCCAGCAGTTATTCGACTTTAAACTATGGCTACACCTTC	CASSYSTLNYGYTF
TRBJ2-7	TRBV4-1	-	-	TGCGCCAGCACAGGTGGAGGCGAGCAGTACTTC	CASTGGGEQYF
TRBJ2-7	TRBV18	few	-	TGTGCCAGCTCCCCTAACAAGGGAGGCTACGAGCAGTACTTC	CASSPNKGGYEQYF
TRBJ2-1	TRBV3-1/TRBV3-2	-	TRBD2	TGTGCCAGCAGCCAAGAAGGCCCCCGGACTAGCGGGGCCACAAACGGGTCCTACAATGAGCAGTTCTTC	CASSQEGPRTSGATNGSYNEQFF